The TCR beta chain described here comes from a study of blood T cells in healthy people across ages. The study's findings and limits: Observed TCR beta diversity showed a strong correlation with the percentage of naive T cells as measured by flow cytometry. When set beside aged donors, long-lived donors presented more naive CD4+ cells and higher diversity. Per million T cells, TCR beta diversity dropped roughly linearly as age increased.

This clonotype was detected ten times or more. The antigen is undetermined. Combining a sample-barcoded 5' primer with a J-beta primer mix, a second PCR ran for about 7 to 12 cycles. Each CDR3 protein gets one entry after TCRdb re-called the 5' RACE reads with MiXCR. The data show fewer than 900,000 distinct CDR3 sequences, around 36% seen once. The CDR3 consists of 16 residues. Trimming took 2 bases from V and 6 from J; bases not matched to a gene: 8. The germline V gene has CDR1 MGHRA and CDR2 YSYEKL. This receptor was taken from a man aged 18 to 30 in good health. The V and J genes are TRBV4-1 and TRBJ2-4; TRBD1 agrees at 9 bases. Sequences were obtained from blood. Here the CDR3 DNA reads TGCGCCAGCAGCCAACCCCTAAGGGACAGGGTAAACATTCAGTACTTC. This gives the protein CASSQPLRDRVNIQYF.